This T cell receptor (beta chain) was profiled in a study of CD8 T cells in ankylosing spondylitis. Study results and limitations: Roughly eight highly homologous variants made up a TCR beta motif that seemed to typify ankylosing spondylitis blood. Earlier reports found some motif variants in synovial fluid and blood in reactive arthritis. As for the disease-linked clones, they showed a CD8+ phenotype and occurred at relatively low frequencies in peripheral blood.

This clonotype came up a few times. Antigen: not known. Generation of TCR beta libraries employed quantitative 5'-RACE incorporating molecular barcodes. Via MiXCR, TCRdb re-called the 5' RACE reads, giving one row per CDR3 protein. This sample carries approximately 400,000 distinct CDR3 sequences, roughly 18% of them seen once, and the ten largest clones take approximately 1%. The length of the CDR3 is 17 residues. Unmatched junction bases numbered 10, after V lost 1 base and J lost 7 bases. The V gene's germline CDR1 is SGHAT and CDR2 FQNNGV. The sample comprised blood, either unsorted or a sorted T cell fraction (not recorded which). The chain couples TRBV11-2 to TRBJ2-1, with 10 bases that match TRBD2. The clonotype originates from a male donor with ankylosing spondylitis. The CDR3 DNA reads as TGTGCCAGCAGCTTAGTTGCTAGCGGGAGAAGAGAGAATGAGCAGTTCTTC. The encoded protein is CASSLVASGRRENEQFF.